The clone carrying this TCR beta chain was observed a handful of times. Its antigen is not identified. Each sample yielded at least 6.5 million isolated PBMCs. The data were obtained in a study of blood T cells in healthy people across ages. For the second PCR, which ran for roughly 7 to 11 cycles, a sample-barcoded 5' primer and a J-beta primer mix were used. TCRdb ran MiXCR on the 5' RACE reads and lists one entry per CDR3 protein. Of about 670,000 distinct CDR3 sequences in the sample, roughly half were seen once. The study, taken as a whole, reports: From one million sequenced T cells, diversity estimates were lower bounds. TCR beta diversity per million T cells fell roughly linearly with age.

Deletions cut 8 bases from V and 8 bases from J, with 15 bases between. CDR3 length: 13 amino acids. Germline CDR1 MGHDK, CDR2 SYGVNS. The rearrangement uses TRBV25-1 and TRBJ1-4; the D is unclear. This TCR was sampled from a woman older than 75 in good health. The sample was blood. In nucleotides, the CDR3 is TGTGCCAGCGGGGATTCTCCGCCAGAAAAACTGTTTTTT. Amino acids: CASGDSPPEKLFF.